What follows is one T cell receptor (beta chain) and its context. Antigen: not known. These data originate in a study of shared clonotypes between healthy human individuals. Study-wide results and limits: Represented diversity, genetic and exposure-history alike, was limited by few donors. Against clonotypes common to all four donors, non-shared ones had lower generation probabilities. Investigators expected sequencing depth to affect clonotype sharing among donors.

CDR1 SGHRS and CDR2 YFSETQ come from the germline V gene. There are 14 residues in the CDR3. With 4 bases clipped from V and 3 bases from J, the junction kept 2 bases outside the gene matches. Investigators spread the genomic DNA of each subset evenly over several immunoSEQ plates. TCRdb's copy holds only in-frame clones and misses some; the assay was immunoSEQ multiplex PCR. The table includes 850,000 to 1,200,000 clones, around 74% detected once. The source of this sequence is a young man in good health. The chain has TRBV5-1 and TRBJ2-5; 11 positions agree with TRBD2. Source material: memory CD4+ T cells sorted from blood. Subset denoted: CD45RA-negative fraction. In DNA form, the CDR3 reads TGCGCCAGCAGCATGGGACTAGCGGAAGAGACCCAGTACTTC. Translated, it gives CASSMGLAEETQYF.